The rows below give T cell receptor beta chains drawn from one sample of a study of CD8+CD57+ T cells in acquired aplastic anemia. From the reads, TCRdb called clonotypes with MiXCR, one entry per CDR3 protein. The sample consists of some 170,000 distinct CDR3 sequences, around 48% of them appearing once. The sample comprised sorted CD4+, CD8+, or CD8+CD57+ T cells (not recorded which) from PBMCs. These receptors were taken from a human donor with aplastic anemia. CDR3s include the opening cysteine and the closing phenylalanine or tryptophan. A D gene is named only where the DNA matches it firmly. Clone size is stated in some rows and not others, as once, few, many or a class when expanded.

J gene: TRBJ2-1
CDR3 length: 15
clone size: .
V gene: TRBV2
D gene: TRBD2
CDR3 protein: CASRPRDYPSNEQFF
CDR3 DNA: TGTGCCAGCAGGCCCCGGGACTACCCGAGCAATGAGCAGTTCTTC

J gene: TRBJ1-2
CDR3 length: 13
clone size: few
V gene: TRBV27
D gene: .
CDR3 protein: CASSVSPNYGYTF
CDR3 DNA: TGTGCCAGCAGTGTTTCACCTAACTATGGCTACACCTTC

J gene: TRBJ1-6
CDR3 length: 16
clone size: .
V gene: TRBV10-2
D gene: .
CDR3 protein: CASSERGQASRSPLHF
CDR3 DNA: TGCGCCAGCAGTGAAAGGGGCCAGGCAAGTCGGTCACCCCTCCACTTT

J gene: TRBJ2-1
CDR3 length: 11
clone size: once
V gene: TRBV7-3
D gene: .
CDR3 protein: CASTTGHTAFF
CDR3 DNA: TGTGCCAGCACTACAGGACATACTGCGTTCTTC

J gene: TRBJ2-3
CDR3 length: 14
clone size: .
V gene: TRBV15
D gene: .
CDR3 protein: CATSPRLRADTQYF
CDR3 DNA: TGTGCCACCAGCCCTCGACTTCGCGCAGATACGCAGTATTTT

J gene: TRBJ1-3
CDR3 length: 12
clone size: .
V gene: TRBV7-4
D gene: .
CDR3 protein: CASSCRRNTIYF
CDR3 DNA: TGTGCCAGCAGCTGCAGAAGAAACACCATATATTTT

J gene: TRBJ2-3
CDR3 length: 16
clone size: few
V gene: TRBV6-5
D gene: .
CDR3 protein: CASSSHIVGGTDTQYF
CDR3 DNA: TGTGCCAGCAGTTCCCACATTGTAGGGGGCACAGATACGCAGTATTTT

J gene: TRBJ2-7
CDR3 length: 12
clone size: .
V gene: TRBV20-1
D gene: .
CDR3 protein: CSARDLRGEQYF
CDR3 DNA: TGCAGTGCTAGAGATCTCCGGGGCGAGCAGTACTTC

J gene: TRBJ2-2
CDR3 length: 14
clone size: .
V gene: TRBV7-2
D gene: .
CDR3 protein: CASSLAESSGELFF
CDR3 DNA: TGTGCCAGCAGCTTAGCGGAGAGTAGCGGGGAGCTGTTTTTT

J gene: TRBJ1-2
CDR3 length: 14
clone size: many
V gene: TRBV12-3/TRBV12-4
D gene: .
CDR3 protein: CASSLDSGGGGYTF
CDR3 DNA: TGTGCCAGCAGTTTAGATTCGGGGGGCGGAGGCTACACCTTC

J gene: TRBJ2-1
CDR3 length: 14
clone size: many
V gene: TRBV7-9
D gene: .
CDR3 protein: CASSLSATVNEQFF
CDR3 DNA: TGTGCCAGCAGCTTATCCGCGACAGTCAATGAGCAGTTCTTC

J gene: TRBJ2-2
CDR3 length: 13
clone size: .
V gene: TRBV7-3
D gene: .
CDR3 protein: CASSLGVGGELFF
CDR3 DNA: TGTGCCAGCAGCTTAGGGGTAGGCGGGGAGCTGTTTTTT

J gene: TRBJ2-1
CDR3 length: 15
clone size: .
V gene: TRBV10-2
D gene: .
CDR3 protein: CASSTLDSSYNEQFF
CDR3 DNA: TGCGCCAGCAGTACGTTGGACAGCTCCTACAATGAGCAGTTCTTC

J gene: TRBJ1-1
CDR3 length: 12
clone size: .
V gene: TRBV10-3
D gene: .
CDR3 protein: CAARGKDTEAFF
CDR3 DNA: TGTGCCGCACGGGGGAAGGACACTGAAGCTTTCTTT

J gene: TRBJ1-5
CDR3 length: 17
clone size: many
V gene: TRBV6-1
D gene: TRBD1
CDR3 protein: CASREGQGSFVNQPQHF
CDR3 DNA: TGTGCCAGCAGAGAGGGACAGGGGTCCTTTGTCAATCAGCCCCAGCATTTT

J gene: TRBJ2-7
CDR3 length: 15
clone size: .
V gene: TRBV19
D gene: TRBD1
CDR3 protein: CASSDTGTGPYEQYF
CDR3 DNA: TGTGCCAGTAGTGATACCGGGACAGGGCCCTACGAGCAGTACTTC

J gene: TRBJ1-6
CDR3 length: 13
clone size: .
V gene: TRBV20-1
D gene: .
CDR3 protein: CSAGRVLDSPLHF
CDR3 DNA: TGCAGTGCTGGCCGGGTCTTAGATTCACCCCTCCACTTT

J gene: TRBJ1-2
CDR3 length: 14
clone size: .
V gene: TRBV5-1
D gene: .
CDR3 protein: CASSPGASPYGYTF
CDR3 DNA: TGCGCCAGCAGCCCCGGGGCGAGCCCCTATGGCTACACCTTC

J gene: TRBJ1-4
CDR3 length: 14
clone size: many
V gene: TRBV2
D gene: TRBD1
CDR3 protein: CASRRGQGNEKLFF
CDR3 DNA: TGTGCCAGCAGGCGGGGACAGGGGAATGAAAAACTGTTTTTT

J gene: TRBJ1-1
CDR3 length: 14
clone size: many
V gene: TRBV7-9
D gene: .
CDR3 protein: CASTLGGLNTEAFF
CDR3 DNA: TGTGCCAGCACCTTGGGGGGACTGAACACTGAAGCTTTCTTT

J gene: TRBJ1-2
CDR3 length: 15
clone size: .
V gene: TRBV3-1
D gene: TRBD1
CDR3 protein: CASSQVGQGVHGYTF
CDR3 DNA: TGTGCCAGCAGCCAAGTGGGACAGGGGGTTCATGGCTACACCTTC

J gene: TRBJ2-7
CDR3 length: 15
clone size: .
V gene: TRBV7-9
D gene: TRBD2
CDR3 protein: CASSARTSGKYEQYF
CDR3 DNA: TGTGCCAGCAGCGCCCGGACTAGCGGGAAATACGAGCAGTACTTC

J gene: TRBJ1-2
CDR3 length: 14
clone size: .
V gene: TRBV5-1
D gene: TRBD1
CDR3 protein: CASSLARRTGVYTF
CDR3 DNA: TGCGCCAGCAGCTTGGCCCGGAGGACAGGGGTCTACACCTTC

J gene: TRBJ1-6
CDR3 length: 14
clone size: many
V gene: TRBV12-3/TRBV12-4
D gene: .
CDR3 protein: CASSLRGYNSPLHF
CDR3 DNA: TGTGCCAGCAGTTTGAGGGGGTATAATTCACCCCTCCACTTT

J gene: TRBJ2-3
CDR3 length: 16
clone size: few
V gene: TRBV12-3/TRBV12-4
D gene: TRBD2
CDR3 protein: CASRDRSGGAGDTQYF
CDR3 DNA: TGTGCCAGCAGAGACAGGAGCGGGGGGGCAGGGGATACGCAGTATTTT

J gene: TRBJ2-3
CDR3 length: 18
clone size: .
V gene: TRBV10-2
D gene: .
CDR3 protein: CASSGGTPQNPSTDTQYF
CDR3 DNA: TGCGCCAGCAGTGGCGGAACACCGCAGAACCCTAGCACAGATACGCAGTATTTT

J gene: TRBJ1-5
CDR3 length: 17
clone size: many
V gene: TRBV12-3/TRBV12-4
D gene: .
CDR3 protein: CASSLTVGVSQPQPQHF
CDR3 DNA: TGTGCCAGCAGTTTGACCGTGGGAGTCAGTCAGCCTCAGCCCCAGCATTTT

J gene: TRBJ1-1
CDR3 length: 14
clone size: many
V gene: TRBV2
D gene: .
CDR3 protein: CASREKHGNTEAFF
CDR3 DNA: TGTGCCAGCAGGGAAAAGCATGGGAACACTGAAGCTTTCTTT

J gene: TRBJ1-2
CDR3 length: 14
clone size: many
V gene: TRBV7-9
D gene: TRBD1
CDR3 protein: CASSLGQGSYGYTF
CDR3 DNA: TGTGCCAGCAGCTTAGGACAGGGTTCCTATGGCTACACCTTC

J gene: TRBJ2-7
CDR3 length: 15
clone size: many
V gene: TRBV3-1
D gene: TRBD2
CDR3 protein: CASSLGTSGSYEQYF
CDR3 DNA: TGTGCCAGCAGCCTCGGGACTAGCGGGTCCTACGAGCAGTACTTC

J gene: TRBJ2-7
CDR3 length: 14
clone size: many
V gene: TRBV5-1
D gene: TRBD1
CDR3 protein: CASSFRTGGSEQYF
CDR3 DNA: TGCGCCAGCAGCTTTCGGACAGGGGGGAGCGAGCAGTACTTC

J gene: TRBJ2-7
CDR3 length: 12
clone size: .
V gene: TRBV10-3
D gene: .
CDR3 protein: CAIREERVAQYF
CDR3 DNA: TGTGCCATCAGGGAAGAACGGGTGGCGCAGTACTTC

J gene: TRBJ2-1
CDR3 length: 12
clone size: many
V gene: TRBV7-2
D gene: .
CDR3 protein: CASSPRYNEQFF
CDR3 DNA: TGTGCCAGCAGCCCTAGGTACAATGAGCAGTTCTTC

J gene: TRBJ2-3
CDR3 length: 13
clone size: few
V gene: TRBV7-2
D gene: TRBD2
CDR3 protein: CAGAGGPSDTQYF
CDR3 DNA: TGTGCCGGAGCGGGGGGGCCGTCAGATACGCAGTATTTT

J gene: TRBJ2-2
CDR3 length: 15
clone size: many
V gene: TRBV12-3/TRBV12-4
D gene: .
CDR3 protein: CASSSHNIPAGELFF
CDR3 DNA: TGTGCCAGCAGTTCCCACAACATTCCCGCCGGGGAGCTGTTTTTT

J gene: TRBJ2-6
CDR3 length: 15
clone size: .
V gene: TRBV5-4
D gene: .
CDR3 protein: CASSLTVSGANVLTF
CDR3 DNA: TGTGCCAGCAGCTTGACGGTATCTGGGGCCAACGTCCTGACTTTC